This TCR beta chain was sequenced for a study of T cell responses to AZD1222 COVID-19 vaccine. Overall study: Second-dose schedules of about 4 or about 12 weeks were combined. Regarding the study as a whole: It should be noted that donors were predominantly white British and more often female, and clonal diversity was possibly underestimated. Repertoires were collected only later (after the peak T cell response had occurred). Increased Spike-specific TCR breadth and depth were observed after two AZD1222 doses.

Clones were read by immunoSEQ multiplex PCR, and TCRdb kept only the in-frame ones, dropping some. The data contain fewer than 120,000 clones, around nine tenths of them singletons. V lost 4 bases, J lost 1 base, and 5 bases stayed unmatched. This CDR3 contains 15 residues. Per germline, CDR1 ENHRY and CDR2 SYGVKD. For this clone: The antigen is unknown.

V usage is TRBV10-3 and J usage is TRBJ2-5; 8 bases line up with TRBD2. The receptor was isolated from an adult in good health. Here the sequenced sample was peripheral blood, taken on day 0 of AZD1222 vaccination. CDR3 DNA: TGTGCCATCAGTGGAGCAACTAGCGGCCAAGAGACCCAGTACTTC. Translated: CAISGATSGQETQYF.